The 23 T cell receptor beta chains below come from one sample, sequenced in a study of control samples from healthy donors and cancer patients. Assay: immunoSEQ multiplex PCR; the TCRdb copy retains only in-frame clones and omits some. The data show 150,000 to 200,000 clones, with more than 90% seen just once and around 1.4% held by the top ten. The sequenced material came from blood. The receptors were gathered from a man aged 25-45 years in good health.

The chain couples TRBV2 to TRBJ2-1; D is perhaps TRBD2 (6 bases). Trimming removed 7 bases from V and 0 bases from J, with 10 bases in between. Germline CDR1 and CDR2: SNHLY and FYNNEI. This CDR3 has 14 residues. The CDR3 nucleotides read TGTGCCAGCATCGGGGGTAGCTCCTACAATGAGCAGTTCTTC. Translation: CASIGGSSYNEQFF.

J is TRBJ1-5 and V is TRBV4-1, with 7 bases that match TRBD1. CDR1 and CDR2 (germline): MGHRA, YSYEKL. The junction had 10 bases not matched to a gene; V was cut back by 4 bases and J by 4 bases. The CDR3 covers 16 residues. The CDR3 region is CASSRSGGAGNQPQHF. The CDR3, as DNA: TGCGCCAGCAGCCGGTCAGGGGGGGCGGGGAATCAGCCCCAGCATTTT.

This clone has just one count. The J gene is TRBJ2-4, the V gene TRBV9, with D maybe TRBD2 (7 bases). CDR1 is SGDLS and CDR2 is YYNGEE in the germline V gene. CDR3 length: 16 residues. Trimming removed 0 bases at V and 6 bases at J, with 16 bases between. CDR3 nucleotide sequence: TGTGCCAGCAGCGTAGAGGGCGGGGGCACATCAAACATTCAGTACTTC. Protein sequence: CASSVEGGGTSNIQYF.

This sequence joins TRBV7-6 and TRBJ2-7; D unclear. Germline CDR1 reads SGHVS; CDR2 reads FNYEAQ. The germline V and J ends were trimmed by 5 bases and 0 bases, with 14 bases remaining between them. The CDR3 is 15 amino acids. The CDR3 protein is CASSPEADSSYEQYF. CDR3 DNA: TGTGCCAGCAGCCCCGAGGCGGATAGCTCCTACGAGCAGTACTTC.

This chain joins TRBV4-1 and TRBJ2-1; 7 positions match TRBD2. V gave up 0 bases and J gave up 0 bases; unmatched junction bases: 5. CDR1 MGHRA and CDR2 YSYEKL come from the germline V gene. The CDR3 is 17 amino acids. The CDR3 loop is CASSQDHERDSYNEQFF. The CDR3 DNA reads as TGCGCCAGCAGCCAAGATCATGAGCGGGACTCCTACAATGAGCAGTTCTTC.

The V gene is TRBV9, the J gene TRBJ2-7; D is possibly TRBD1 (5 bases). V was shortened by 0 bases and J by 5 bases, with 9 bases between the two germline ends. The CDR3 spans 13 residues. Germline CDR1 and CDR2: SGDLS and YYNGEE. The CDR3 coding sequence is TGTGCCAGCAGCGTAGAACCAGGGAACGAGCAGTACTTC. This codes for CASSVEPGNEQYF.

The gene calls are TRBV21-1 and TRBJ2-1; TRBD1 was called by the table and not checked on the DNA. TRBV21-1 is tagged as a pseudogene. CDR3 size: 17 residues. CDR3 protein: CASSSRWGTASYNEQFF. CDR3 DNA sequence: TGTGCCAGCAGCAGCAGGTGGGGGACAGCCTCCTACAATGAGCAGTTCTTC.

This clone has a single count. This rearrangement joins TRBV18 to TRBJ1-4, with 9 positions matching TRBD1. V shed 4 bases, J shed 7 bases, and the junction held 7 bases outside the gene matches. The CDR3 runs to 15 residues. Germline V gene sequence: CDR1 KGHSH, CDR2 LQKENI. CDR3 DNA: TGTGCCAGCTCACGCGGACAGGGGAAGGGTGAAAAACTGTTTTTT. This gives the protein CASSRGQGKGEKLFF. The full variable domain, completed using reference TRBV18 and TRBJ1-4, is NAGVMQNPRHLVRRRGQEARLRCSPMKGHSHVYWYRQLPEEGLKFMVYLQKENIIDESGMPKERFSAEFPKEGPSILRIQQVVRGDSAAYFCASSRGQGKGEKLFFGSGTQLSVL.

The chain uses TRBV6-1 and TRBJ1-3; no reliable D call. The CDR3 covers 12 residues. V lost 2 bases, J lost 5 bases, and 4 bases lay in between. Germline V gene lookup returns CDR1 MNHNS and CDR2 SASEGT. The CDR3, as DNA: TGTGCCAGCAGTGAATACCGAAACACCATATATTTT. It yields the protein CASSEYRNTIYF.

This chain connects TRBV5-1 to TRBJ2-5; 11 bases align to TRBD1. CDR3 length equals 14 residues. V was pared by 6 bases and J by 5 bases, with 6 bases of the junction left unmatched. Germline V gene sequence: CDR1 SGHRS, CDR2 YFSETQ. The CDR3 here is CASTARDRGETQYF. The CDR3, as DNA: TGCGCCAGCACGGCCAGGGACAGGGGGGAGACCCAGTACTTC.

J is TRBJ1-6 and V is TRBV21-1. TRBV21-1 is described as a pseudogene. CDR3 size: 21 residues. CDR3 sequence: CASSLRRAQRRNPPHNSPLHF. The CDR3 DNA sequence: TGTGCCAGCAGCCTCCGTCGGGCGCAGCGACGGAACCCGCCTCATAATTCACCCCTCCACTTT.

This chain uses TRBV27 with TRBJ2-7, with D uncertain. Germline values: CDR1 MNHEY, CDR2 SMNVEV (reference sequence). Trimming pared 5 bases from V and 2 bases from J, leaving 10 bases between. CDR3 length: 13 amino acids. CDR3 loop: CASSPLPAYEQYF. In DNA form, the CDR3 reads TGTGCCAGCAGTCCGCTACCGGCCTACGAGCAGTACTTC.

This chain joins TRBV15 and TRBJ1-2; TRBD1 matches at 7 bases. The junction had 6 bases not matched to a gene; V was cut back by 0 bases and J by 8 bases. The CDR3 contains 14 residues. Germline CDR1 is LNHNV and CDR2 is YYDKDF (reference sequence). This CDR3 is CATSRDRDRQGYTF. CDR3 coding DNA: TGTGCCACCAGCAGAGATAGGGACAGACAAGGCTACACCTTC.

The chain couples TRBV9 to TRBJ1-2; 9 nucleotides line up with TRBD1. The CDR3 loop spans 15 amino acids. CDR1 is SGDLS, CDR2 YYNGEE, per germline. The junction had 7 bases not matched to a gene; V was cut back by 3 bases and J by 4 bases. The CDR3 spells CASSAGQGISYGYTF. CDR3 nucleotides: TGTGCCAGCAGCGCTGGACAGGGGATTAGCTATGGCTACACCTTC.

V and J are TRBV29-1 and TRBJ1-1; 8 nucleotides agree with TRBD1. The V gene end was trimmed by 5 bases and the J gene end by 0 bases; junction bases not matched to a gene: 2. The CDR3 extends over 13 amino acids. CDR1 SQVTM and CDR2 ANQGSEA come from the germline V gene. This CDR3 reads CSVSDRVNTEAFF. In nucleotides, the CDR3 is TGCAGCGTTTCGGACAGGGTGAACACTGAAGCTTTCTTT.

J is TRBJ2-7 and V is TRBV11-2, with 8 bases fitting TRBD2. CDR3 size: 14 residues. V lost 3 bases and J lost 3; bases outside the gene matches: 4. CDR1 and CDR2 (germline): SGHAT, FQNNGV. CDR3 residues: CASSFLGGVYEQYF. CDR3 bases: TGTGCCAGCAGCTTCCTCGGGGGGGTCTACGAGCAGTACTTC. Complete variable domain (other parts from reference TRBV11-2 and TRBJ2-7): EAGVAQSPRYKIIEKRQSVAFWCNPISGHATLYWYQQILGQGPKLLIQFQNNGVVDDSQLPKDRFSAERLKGVDSTLKIQPAKLEDSAVYLCASSFLGGVYEQYFGPGTRLTVT.

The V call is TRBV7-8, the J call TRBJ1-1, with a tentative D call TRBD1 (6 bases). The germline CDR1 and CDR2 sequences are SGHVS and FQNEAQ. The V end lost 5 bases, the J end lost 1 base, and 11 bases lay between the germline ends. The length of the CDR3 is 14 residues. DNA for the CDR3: TGTGCCAGCAGCCGGGGGGCGGGGAACACTGAAGCTTTCTTT. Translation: CASSRGAGNTEAFF. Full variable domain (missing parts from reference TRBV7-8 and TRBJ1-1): GAGVSQSPRYKVAKRGQDVALRCDPISGHVSLFWYQQALGQGPEFLTYFQNEAQLDKSGLPSDRFFAERPEGSVSTLKIQRTQQEDSAVYLCASSRGAGNTEAFFGQGTRLTVV.

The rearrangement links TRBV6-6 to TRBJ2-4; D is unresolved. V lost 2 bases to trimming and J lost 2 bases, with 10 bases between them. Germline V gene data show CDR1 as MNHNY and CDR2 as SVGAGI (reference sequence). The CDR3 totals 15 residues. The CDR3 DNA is TGTGCCAGCAGTTACGTTTACAGAACCAAAAACATTCAGTACTTC. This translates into CASSYVYRTKNIQYF.

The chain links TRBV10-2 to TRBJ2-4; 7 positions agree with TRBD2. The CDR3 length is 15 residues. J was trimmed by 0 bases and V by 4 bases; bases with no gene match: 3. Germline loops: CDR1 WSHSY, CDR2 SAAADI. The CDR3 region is CASSGGGTAKNIQYF. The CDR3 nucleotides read TGCGCCAGCAGTGGGGGGGGGACAGCCAAAAACATTCAGTACTTC.

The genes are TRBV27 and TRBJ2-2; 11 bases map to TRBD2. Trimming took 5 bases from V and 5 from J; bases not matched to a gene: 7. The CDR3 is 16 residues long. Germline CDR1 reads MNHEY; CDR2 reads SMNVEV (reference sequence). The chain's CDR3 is CASSPSGRRWTGELFF. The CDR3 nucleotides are TGTGCCAGCAGTCCTAGCGGGAGGAGATGGACCGGGGAGCTGTTTTTT.

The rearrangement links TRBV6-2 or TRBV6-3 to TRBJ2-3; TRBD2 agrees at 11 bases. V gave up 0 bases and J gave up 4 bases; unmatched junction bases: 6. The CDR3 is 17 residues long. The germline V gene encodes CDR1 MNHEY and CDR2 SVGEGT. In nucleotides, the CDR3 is TGTGCCAGCAGTTACTCAATAGCGGGGGGGAGTTCAGATACGCAGTATTTT. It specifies CASSYSIAGGSSDTQYF.

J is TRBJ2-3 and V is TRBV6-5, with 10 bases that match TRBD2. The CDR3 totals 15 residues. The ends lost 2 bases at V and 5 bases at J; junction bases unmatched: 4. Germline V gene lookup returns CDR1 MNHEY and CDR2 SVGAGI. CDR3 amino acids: CASSYQSGGGDTQYF. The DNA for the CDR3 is TGTGCCAGCAGTTACCAAAGCGGGGGGGGAGATACGCAGTATTTT.

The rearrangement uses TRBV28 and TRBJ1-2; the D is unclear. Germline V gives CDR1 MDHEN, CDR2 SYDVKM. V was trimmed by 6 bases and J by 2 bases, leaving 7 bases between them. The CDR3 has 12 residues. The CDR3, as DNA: TGTGCCAGCAGGTCATACAACTATGGCTACACCTTC. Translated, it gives CASRSYNYGYTF.